The 14 T cell receptor beta chains below come from one sample, sequenced in a study of cytomegalovirus exposure and HLA in healthy donors. It was with 60 Vbeta and 13 Jbeta primers that the PCR ran. Repertoires were generated with immunoSEQ multiplex PCR, while TCRdb's copy carries only in-frame clones and drops some. The table includes some 120,000 clones, over 70% detected once. What was sequenced was PBMCs. The receptors were sampled from a female donor in good health and CMV-seronegative.

This clone appeared a few times. The V call is TRBV21-1, the J call TRBJ2-1; TRBD2, the D gene given by the table, was not confirmed from the DNA. TRBV21-1 is marked as a pseudogene. The CDR3 covers 23 residues. The chain's CDR3 is CASSKTGLAGGASPFGSYNEQFF. The CDR3 DNA sequence: TGTGCCAGCAGCAAGACGGGACTAGCGGGGGGGGCCTCCCCCTTCGGCTCCTACAATGAGCAGTTCTTC.

This chain connects TRBV11-2 to TRBJ2-1; TRBD2 aligns across 9 bases. Germline V gene sequence: CDR1 SGHAT, CDR2 FQNNGV. Germline trimming cut 1 base from V and 4 bases from J; bases unmatched to any gene: 2. This CDR3 is built from 15 residues. The CDR3 sequence is CASSLGGRDYNEQFF. CDR3 DNA: TGTGCCAGCAGCTTAGGCGGGAGGGATTACAATGAGCAGTTCTTC. The full variable domain, its missing parts supplied by reference TRBV11-2 and TRBJ2-1, is EAGVAQSPRYKIIEKRQSVAFWCNPISGHATLYWYQQILGQGPKLLIQFQNNGVVDDSQLPKDRFSAERLKGVDSTLKIQPAKLEDSAVYLCASSLGGRDYNEQFFGPGTRLTVL.

This clone appeared a few times. The chain uses TRBV25-1 and TRBJ2-3, with D maybe TRBD1 (5 bases). CDR3 length equals 12 residues. V was cut by 3 bases and J by 10 bases, with 11 bases left in between. Germline lookup yields CDR1 MGHDK and CDR2 SYGVNS. CDR3 nucleotide sequence: TGTGCCAGCAGTGACGGACCCAGGGCGCAGTATTTT. It is translated as CASSDGPRAQYF.

This chain connects TRBV5-4 to TRBJ2-5; 7 bases align to TRBD1. In germline, CDR1 is SGHNT, CDR2 YYREEE (reference sequence). Losses at the gene ends were 4 bases for V and 5 bases for J; bases not matched to a gene: 8. This CDR3 spans 14 amino acids. The CDR3 coding sequence is TGTGCCAGCAGCGAGCGACAGGGTCGGGAGACCCAGTACTTC. Translated: CASSERQGRETQYF.

A word on this clone: One end of the junction fails to match germline, which may point to a read error. Other nucleotide sequences in the sample specify the same CDR3. The rearrangement uses TRBV6-5 and TRBJ1-2, with D tentatively TRBD1 (6 bases). This CDR3 is 13 amino acids long. The germline CDR1 and CDR2 sequences are MNHEY and SVGAGI. The CDR3 sequence is CASSYSKQGSYTF. The CDR3 DNA sequence: TGTGCCAGCAGCTACTCGAAACAGGGTAGCTACACCTTC.

V and J are TRBV28 and TRBJ1-5, with TRBD1 as a possible D gene (6 bases). The CDR3 sequence is 15 residues long. V was clipped by 8 bases and J by 2 bases, with 16 bases between them. CDR1 is MDHEN and CDR2 is SYDVKM in the germline V gene. CDR3 amino acids: CASGWGLRGNQPQHF. The CDR3 DNA is TGTGCCAGCGGGTGGGGGCTCAGGGGCAATCAGCCCCAGCATTTT.

The rearrangement joins TRBV27 to TRBJ2-7; 7 bases map to TRBD1. The CDR3 covers 13 residues. Germline V lookup: CDR1 MNHEY, CDR2 SMNVEV (reference sequence). J lost 4 bases, V lost 6 bases, and 6 bases had no gene match. CDR3 amino acids: CASSPQTGYEQYF. The CDR3 nucleotides are TGTGCCAGCAGCCCGCAGACAGGGTACGAGCAGTACTTC.

The DNA of the CDR3 is TGTGCCAGCAGCTTAGCCCCGATGAGGGAGTCTCTTAACAATGAGCAGTTCTTC. Residues: CASSLAPMRESLNNEQFF. This chain links TRBV7-9 with TRBJ2-1, with D possibly TRBD2 on 5 matching bases. The germline V and J ends were trimmed by 0 bases and 5 bases, with 20 bases remaining between them. Germline CDR1 is SEHNR and CDR2 is FQNEAQ (reference sequence). The CDR3 runs to 18 residues.

The gene calls are TRBV10-3 and TRBJ2-7; tentative D call: TRBD2 (6 bases). The CDR3 runs to 12 residues. V lost 11 bases to trimming and J lost 6 bases, with 17 bases between them. Germline V CDR1 and CDR2: ENHRY, SYGVKD. CDR3 DNA sequence: TGTGCCTCCTCGGGGGAGTCGAGCGAGCAGTACTTC. Translating it yields CASSGESSEQYF.

The chain couples TRBV30 to TRBJ1-2; tentative D call: TRBD1 (5 bases). This CDR3 is built from 13 residues. Germline V gives CDR1 GTSNPN, CDR2 SVGIG (reference sequence). The V and J ends lost 2 bases and 4 bases respectively, with 11 bases between them. CDR3 amino acids: CAWSPFDSYGYTF. CDR3 DNA: TGTGCCTGGAGTCCATTTGACAGCTATGGCTACACCTTC.

The count of this clone is one. The chain has TRBV4-1 and TRBJ1-4; perhaps TRBD1 as D (5 bases). Trimming pared 1 base from V and 10 bases from J, leaving 16 bases between. The CDR3 has 15 residues. Germline V gene sequence: CDR1 MGHRA, CDR2 YSYEKL. As DNA, the CDR3 is TGCGCCAGCAGCCAAGTGGTCAGGGAGGTAGGAAAACTGTTTTTT. As protein: CASSQVVREVGKLFF.

On this clone: Mismatch with germline at one junction end may stem from a read error. The chain recombines TRBV27 with TRBJ2-4; weak D call: TRBD2 (5 bases). Germline CDR1 is MNHEY and CDR2 is SMNVEV (reference sequence). This CDR3 is built from 14 residues. CDR3 DNA sequence: TGTGCCAGCAGGGCCCCGCTAGCCAAAAACAGTCAGTACTTC. This sequence encodes CASRAPLAKNSQYF.

This clone was counted once. V and J are TRBV10-3 and TRBJ1-2; TRBD1 matches at 12 bases. CDR3 length equals 16 residues. Germline V gene sequence: CDR1 ENHRY, CDR2 SYGVKD. V lost 6 bases, J lost 8 bases, and 13 bases stayed unmatched. CDR3 DNA sequence: TGTGCCATCAGGCCGGGACAGGGGGCTGGGGCGAGAGGCTACACCTTC. Translated, it gives CAIRPGQGAGARGYTF.

A single count supports this clone. The V and J genes are TRBV30 and TRBJ1-4; 9 positions match TRBD1. The CDR3 contains 16 residues. CDR1 and CDR2 (germline): GTSNPN, SVGIG (reference sequence). V trimming: 1 base; J trimming: 7 bases; junction bases outside the gene matches: 10. CDR3 coding DNA: TGTGCCTGGAGTGCCGGGAACAGGGGGCATGGTGAAAAACTGTTTTTT. Its protein product is CAWSAGNRGHGEKLFF. The full variable domain, rest sourced from reference TRBV30 and TRBJ1-4, is SQTIHQWPATLVQPVGSPLSLECTVEGTSNPNLYWYRQAAGRGLQLLFYSVGIGQISSEVPQNLSASRPQDRQFILSSKKLLLSDSGFYLCAWSAGNRGHGEKLFFGSGTQLSVL.